Shown below are 27 T cell receptor beta chains from a single sample sequenced in a study of T cell responses to AZD1222 COVID-19 vaccine. TCRdb keeps only in-frame clones here, not all; method: immunoSEQ multiplex PCR. The data show 180,000 or so clones, just over 85% seen once. This material consisted of peripheral blood, taken on day 0 of AZD1222 vaccination. The receptors derive from an adult in good health.

The V gene is TRBV30, the J gene TRBJ1-3, with a tentative D call TRBD1 (5 bases). V was cut by 6 bases and J by 2 bases, with 11 bases left in between. Germline V CDR1 and CDR2: GTSNPN, SVGIG (reference sequence). The length of the CDR3 is 13 residues. The CDR3 spells CACPEGAGNTIYF. The CDR3 coding sequence is TGTGCCTGTCCCGAAGGGGCTGGAAACACCATATATTTT.

This clone was seen just once. This rearrangement joins TRBV6-5 to TRBJ1-1; unclear D gene. Germline assignment: CDR1 MNHEY and CDR2 SVGAGI. CDR3 length: 16 residues. With 1 base removed from V and 0 bases from J, the gap between germline ends came to 12 bases. This chain's CDR3 is CASSYLGLGMNTEAFF. CDR3 sequence (DNA): TGTGCCAGCAGTTACTTAGGACTGGGGATGAACACTGAAGCTTTCTTT.

As for this clone: Relative to the germline gene, one junction end is altered; a read error may explain this. The CDR3 is CASSLNPGLPIF. The CDR3 bases are TGTGCCAGCAGCCTAAACCCGGGACTCCCGATCTTC. This chain links TRBV3-1 (or the pseudogene TRBV3-2) with TRBJ2-1; tentatively, D is TRBD2 (6 bases). CDR3 length: 12 amino acids. The germline V gene encodes CDR1 LGHDT and CDR2 YNNKEL (reference sequence).

This clone appeared a few times. The chain couples TRBV4-3 to TRBJ1-2; D is unresolved. CDR1 is LGHNA and CDR2 is YSLEER in the germline V gene. V gave up 1 base and J gave up 6 bases, with 12 bases separating them. The CDR3 extends over 14 amino acids. CDR3 loop: CASSQVAGRDGYTF. CDR3 DNA: TGCGCCAGCAGCCAAGTGGCAGGTCGAGATGGCTACACCTTC.

The chain recombines TRBV28 with TRBJ1-2; maybe TRBD1 (5 bases). The V gene lost 5 bases and the J gene lost 5 bases, with 9 bases spanning the gap. Germline loops: CDR1 MDHEN, CDR2 SYDVKM. The CDR3 covers 12 residues. The CDR3 region has the DNA TGTGCCAGCAGTCCAGGGACTTATGGCTACACCTTC. Residues: CASSPGTYGYTF.

The V call is TRBV6-1, the J call TRBJ1-2, with D perhaps matching TRBD1 (5 bases). The CDR3 has 14 amino acids. Germline V gene lookup returns CDR1 MNHNS and CDR2 SASEGT. The ends were cut back, 1 base at V and 1 base at J, with 7 bases in the middle. CDR3: CASSEDRGNYGYTF. The CDR3 DNA reads as TGTGCCAGCAGTGAAGATAGGGGTAACTATGGCTACACCTTC.

This clone was seen only a few times. This chain's CDR3 is CASGFRTGELFF. The CDR3 DNA reads as TGTGCTAGTGGCTTTCGGACCGGGGAGCTGTTTTTT. V usage is TRBV12-5 and J usage is TRBJ2-2; no reliable D call. The germline V gene has CDR1 LGHNT and CDR2 FRNRAP. The CDR3 runs 12 residues. Trimming removed 6 bases at V and 5 bases at J, with 7 bases between.

V usage is TRBV9 and J usage is TRBJ1-2, with TRBD1 as a possible D gene (6 bases). The germline gives CDR1 SGDLS, CDR2 YYNGEE. The CDR3 covers 16 residues. Trimming shortened V by 0 bases and J by 2 bases, and 14 bases separated the two germline ends. CDR3 in amino acids: CASSVAWQGMNYGYTF. DNA of the CDR3: TGTGCCAGCAGCGTAGCCTGGCAGGGGATGAACTATGGCTACACCTTC.

V and J are TRBV7-6 and TRBJ2-5; maybe TRBD1 (5 bases). Germline assignment: CDR1 SGHVS and CDR2 FNYEAQ. V lost 1 base and J lost 4, with 16 bases in between. This CDR3 spans 16 amino acids. In nucleotides, the CDR3 is TGTGCCAGCAGCTTAGACCGAGCGCGGCAGGGAGAGACCCAGTACTTC. It is translated as CASSLDRARQGETQYF.

V gene TRBV9 combines with J gene TRBJ2-3; 10 bases align to TRBD1. J lost 3 bases, V lost 6 bases, and 7 bases had no gene match. This CDR3 is built from 15 residues. Looked up from germline, CDR1 is SGDLS and CDR2 is YYNGEE. For the CDR3, the DNA is TGTGCCAGCACCACCGACAGGGGGCGGACAGATACGCAGTATTTT. Protein product: CASTTDRGRTDTQYF.

This clone was observed a few times. This sequence joins TRBV4-1 and TRBJ2-3; weak D call: TRBD1 (6 bases). V was cut by 4 bases and J by 3 bases, with 11 bases left in between. Germline CDR1 MGHRA, CDR2 YSYEKL. This CDR3 has 14 amino acids. The chain's CDR3 is CASSRYRDTDTQYF. DNA of the CDR3: TGCGCCAGCAGCCGCTACAGGGATACAGATACGCAGTATTTT.

The rearrangement uses TRBV7-9 and TRBJ1-1; D may be TRBD1 (6 bases). Trimming pared 5 bases from V and 10 bases from J, leaving 23 bases between. CDR1 SEHNR and CDR2 FQNEAQ come from the germline V gene (reference sequence). The CDR3 runs to 15 residues. CDR3: CASSHPDPELGGAFF. Written as DNA, the CDR3 is TGTGCCAGCAGCCACCCCGACCCTGAACTAGGGGGAGCTTTCTTT.

The chain couples TRBV4-1 to TRBJ2-5; D is unresolved. Germline CDR1 is MGHRA and CDR2 is YSYEKL. The CDR3 is 17 amino acids. The V and J ends lost 0 bases and 1 base respectively, with 15 bases between them. The CDR3 region is CASSQEGGRITQETQYF. DNA for the CDR3: TGCGCCAGCAGCCAAGAAGGCGGCAGGATAACCCAAGAGACCCAGTACTTC.

This sequence joins TRBV6-6 and TRBJ2-4; maybe TRBD1 (6 bases). Trimming stripped 6 bases from V and 3 bases from J, with 12 bases between. Germline V lookup: CDR1 MNHNY, CDR2 SVGAGI (reference sequence). The CDR3 has 14 amino acids. The CDR3 nucleotides read TGTGCCAGCAGCGAACAGGGCGTCAAAAACATTCAGTACTTC. Translating it yields CASSEQGVKNIQYF.

The rearrangement links TRBV4-1 to TRBJ2-1, with D tentatively TRBD2 (6 bases). The length of the CDR3 is 16 residues. V lost 2 bases and J 12 bases, leaving 23 bases between the germline ends. Germline CDR1 MGHRA, CDR2 YSYEKL. CDR3 in amino acids: CASSQPTGGTPSVQFF. CDR3 nucleotide sequence: TGCGCCAGCAGCCAACCGACCGGCGGGACTCCCTCAGTGCAGTTCTTC.

This chain joins TRBV7-9 and TRBJ1-5, with a possible D match to TRBD1 (5 bases). The germline V and J ends were trimmed by 3 bases and 3 bases, with 15 bases remaining between them. This CDR3 is built from 16 residues. Germline V gene data show CDR1 as SEHNR and CDR2 as FQNEAQ (reference sequence). The CDR3 DNA is TGTGCCAGCAGCTTCGCCGGGACGGCCTACAATCAGCCCCAGCATTTT. Amino acids: CASSFAGTAYNQPQHF.

V usage is TRBV2 and J usage is TRBJ2-5; possible D gene TRBD1, 6 bases. This CDR3 comprises 12 residues. The germline gives CDR1 SNHLY, CDR2 FYNNEI. V was pared by 11 bases and J by 8 bases, with 18 bases between. CDR3 amino acids: CASSGAGGTQYF. The CDR3 DNA follows: TGTGCCTCCTCAGGGGCGGGCGGTACCCAGTACTTC.

V is TRBV9 and J is TRBJ2-3; D may be TRBD1 or TRBD2 (6 bases each). This CDR3 comprises 15 residues. Trimming stripped 1 base from V and 1 base from J, with 10 bases between. Germline V lookup: CDR1 SGDLS, CDR2 YYNGEE. The CDR3 region is CASSVRGVGTDTQYF. CDR3 bases: TGTGCCAGCAGCGTAAGGGGGGTCGGCACAGATACGCAGTATTTT.

This chain joins TRBV7-9 and TRBJ1-2; D is perhaps TRBD1 (6 bases). In germline, CDR1 is SEHNR, CDR2 FQNEAQ (reference sequence). Trimming cost V 5 bases and J 0 bases, with 13 bases left between them. CDR3 length: 15 residues. This CDR3 is CASSPGHWPNYGYTF. In nucleotides, the CDR3 is TGTGCCAGCAGCCCGGGACACTGGCCTAACTATGGCTACACCTTC.

This chain connects TRBV11-2 to TRBJ2-7; the D gene could be TRBD1 or TRBD2 (5 bases each). V was shortened by 4 bases and J by 0 bases, with 7 bases between the two germline ends. The CDR3 covers 13 residues. Per the germline V gene, CDR1 is SGHAT and CDR2 is FQNNGV. Written as DNA, the CDR3 is TGTGCCAGCAGCTGGGGGAACTCCTACGAGCAGTACTTC. It translates to CASSWGNSYEQYF.

This clone has a single count. The chain employs TRBV11-2 and TRBJ1-2, with TRBD1 as a possible D gene (5 bases). V lost 0 bases and J 2 bases, leaving 10 bases between the germline ends. The CDR3 extends over 15 amino acids. In germline, CDR1 is SGHAT, CDR2 FQNNGV. This CDR3 is CASSLDEGWNYGYTF. The DNA for the CDR3 is TGTGCCAGCAGCTTAGATGAGGGGTGGAACTATGGCTACACCTTC.

The V and J genes are TRBV19 and TRBJ1-4; tentative D call: TRBD1 (6 bases). Germline CDR1 and CDR2: LNHDA and SQIVND (reference sequence). V was clipped by 2 bases and J by 8 bases, with 12 bases between them. This CDR3 region has 14 residues. CDR3 protein: CASSILAGAEKLFF. CDR3 nucleotide sequence: TGTGCCAGTAGTATATTGGCAGGGGCGGAAAAACTGTTTTTT. Supplemented by reference TRBV19 and TRBJ1-4, the full variable domain reads DGGITQSPKYLFRKEGQNVTLSCEQNLNHDAMYWYRQDPGQGLRLIYYSQIVNDFQKGDIAEGYSVSREKKESFPLTVTSAQKNPTAFYLCASSILAGAEKLFFGSGTQLSVL.

V is TRBV27 and J is TRBJ2-7, with 10 bases aligning to TRBD2. Germline CDR1 MNHEY, CDR2 SMNVEV (reference sequence). V shed 3 bases, J shed 3 bases, and the junction held 8 bases outside the gene matches. CDR3 length: 16 residues. The CDR3 loop is CASSLVPGLARYEQYF. CDR3 bases: TGTGCCAGCAGTTTGGTACCGGGACTAGCGCGCTACGAGCAGTACTTC.

Many counts were recorded for this clone. V is TRBV27 and J is TRBJ2-7, with D possibly being TRBD1 (6 bases). Germline V CDR1 and CDR2: MNHEY, SMNVEV (reference sequence). Trimming left V 0 bases short and J 2 bases short, with 20 bases between. The CDR3 totals 18 residues. The CDR3 DNA follows: TGTGCCAGCAGTTTATCCCGGACAGTAAAAAAGGAAACCTACGAGCAGTACTTC. It encodes CASSLSRTVKKETYEQYF.

The chain couples TRBV5-1 to TRBJ2-7; possibly TRBD1 or TRBD2 for D (5 bases each). Trimming removed 4 bases from V and 2 bases from J, with 13 bases in between. The CDR3 length is 14 residues. Per the germline V gene, CDR1 is SGHRS and CDR2 is YFSETQ. Written as DNA, the CDR3 is TGCGCCAGCAGCGTCCGGGACGGACCCTACGAGCAGTACTTC. Protein product: CASSVRDGPYEQYF. Variable domain in full (rest from reference TRBV5-1 and TRBJ2-7): KAGVTQTPRYLIKTRGQQVTLSCSPISGHRSVSWYQQTPGQGLQFLFEYFSETQRNKGNFPGRFSGRQFSNSRSEMNVSTLELGDSALYLCASSVRDGPYEQYFGPGTRLTVT.

The V gene is TRBV6-1, the J gene TRBJ1-5; D is undetermined. The CDR3 spans 14 residues. Germline V gives CDR1 MNHNS, CDR2 SASEGT. The ends were cut back, 2 bases at V and 7 bases at J, with 12 bases in the middle. CDR3 protein: CASSETGVWQPQHF. The CDR3 nucleotides read TGTGCCAGCAGTGAAACCGGGGTATGGCAGCCCCAGCATTTT.

The V gene is TRBV5-1, the J gene TRBJ1-5, with TRBD1 matching over 7 bases. This CDR3 region has 15 residues. Looked up from germline, CDR1 is SGHRS and CDR2 is YFSETQ. V dropped 4 bases and J dropped 3; count of bases not matched to a gene: 7. DNA of the CDR3: TGCGCCAGCAGCCCCGGGACAGCTATCAATCAGCCCCAGCATTTT. It specifies CASSPGTAINQPQHF.